These 11 T cell receptor beta chains share one sample of origin, sequenced in a study of T cell clonotyping in hematopoietic cell transplantation listed by TCRdb under 2021. Library preparation was by the immunoSEQ multiplex PCR assay. TCRdb stores this immuneACCESS table with in-frame sequences only. Part of the clones is absent; in the studies checked, under half of the shortfall reflects unresolved V genes, and no reason is known for the rest. The sample data list approximately 7,000 clones, and about 91% of these were observed just once. Clones ranked in the top ten supply roughly 8% of the sample. The sample's time point label, decoded: 100 days after allo-HCT. The sample here was PBMCs, taken 100 days after allogeneic stem cell transplant. The receptors stem from a male patient aged 18 to 35 who had an allogeneic stem cell transplant from a related donor, so the T cells may come from the graft donor. Some clones in this sample may be carry-over from other donors' samples.

The chain combines TRBV9 with TRBJ2-3; D possibly corresponds to TRBD2 (5 bases). Germline V gene sequence: CDR1 SGDLS, CDR2 YYNGEE. This CDR3 spans 13 amino acids. Trimming took off 1 base at V and 5 bases at J, with 8 bases between the two ends. In nucleotides, the CDR3 is TGTGCCAGCAGCGTAAGGGCGGGAGATACGCAGTATTTT. It yields the protein CASSVRAGDTQYF.

The J gene is TRBJ2-3, the V gene TRBV9; a possible D gene is TRBD2 (6 bases). The CDR3 runs to 15 residues. Trimming stripped 4 bases from V and 5 bases from J, with 17 bases between. From germline, CDR1 is SGDLS and CDR2 YYNGEE. The CDR3 DNA follows: TGTGCCAGCAGCCCAAATGGACTACAGCGAGATACGCAGTATTTT. It codes for CASSPNGLQRDTQYF.

J is TRBJ1-1 and V is TRBV5-1; no reliable D call. This CDR3 contains 13 residues. CDR1 SGHRS and CDR2 YFSETQ come from the germline V gene. V dropped 2 bases and J dropped 5 bases, with 10 bases sitting between them. The CDR3 protein is CASSFTGRTEAFF. CDR3 nucleotides: TGCGCCAGCAGCTTCACGGGGAGGACTGAAGCTTTCTTT.

V is TRBV4-3 and J is TRBJ2-2, with TRBD2 matching over 15 bases. With V trimmed by 1 base and J by 8 bases, 5 bases remained unmatched. Germline V CDR1 and CDR2: LGHNA, YSLEER. The CDR3 sequence is 17 residues long. CDR3 nucleotides: TGCGCCAGCAGCCAAGGGACTAGCGGGAGGGCCGTGGGGGAGCTGTTTTTT. Encoded protein: CASSQGTSGRAVGELFF.

J is TRBJ2-5 and V is TRBV30, with D perhaps TRBD2 (6 bases). The length of the CDR3 is 15 residues. Between the trimmed V and J ends, which lost 4 bases and 9 bases, there was a span of 24 bases. Germline-derived CDR1 and CDR2 are GTSNPN and SVGIG (reference sequence). CDR3 bases: TGTGCCTGGATGGACATGGGAGGCCCCCGGTGGGCCCAGTACTTC. This sequence encodes CAWMDMGGPRWAQYF.

The chain combines TRBV2 with TRBJ1-2, with TRBD1 as a possible D gene (5 bases). This CDR3 comprises 15 residues. V was clipped by 2 bases and J by 6 bases, with 16 bases between them. Germline V lookup: CDR1 SNHLY, CDR2 FYNNEI. CDR3 nucleotide sequence: TGTGCCAGCAGTGAAATAGGGGTGGACCGGCATGGCTACACCTTC. Amino acids: CASSEIGVDRHGYTF. Variable domain in full (rest from reference TRBV2 and TRBJ1-2): EPEVTQTPSHQVTQMGQEVILRCVPISNHLYFYWYRQILGQKVEFLVSFYNNEISEKSEIFDDQFSVERPDGSNFTLKIRSTKLEDSAMYFCASSEIGVDRHGYTFGSGTRLTVV.

This rearrangement joins TRBV10-3 to TRBJ2-3; D is possibly TRBD2 (5 bases). Trimming took 1 base from V and 2 from J, leaving 7 bases between them. The CDR3 has 14 residues. Germline V gives CDR1 ENHRY, CDR2 SYGVKD. CDR3 loop: CAISEYLATDTQYF. DNA of the CDR3: TGTGCCATCAGTGAGTACCTAGCCACAGATACGCAGTATTTT.

This clone has only one observation. The J gene is TRBJ2-1, the V gene TRBV5-1, with TRBD2 matching 9 bases. The length of the CDR3 is 14 residues. J lost 6 bases, V lost 2 bases, and 3 bases had no gene match. Per germline, CDR1 SGHRS and CDR2 YFSETQ. The CDR3 DNA reads TGCGCCAGCAGCTTTAGCGGGAGTGGCAATGAGCAGTTCTTC. It translates to CASSFSGSGNEQFF. The variable domain in full, with the rest retrieved from reference TRBV5-1 and TRBJ2-1, is KAGVTQTPRYLIKTRGQQVTLSCSPISGHRSVSWYQQTPGQGLQFLFEYFSETQRNKGNFPGRFSGRQFSNSRSEMNVSTLELGDSALYLCASSFSGSGNEQFFGPGTRLTVL.

This clone was detected only a few times. The chain couples TRBV18 to TRBJ1-1, with D possibly matching TRBD1 (6 bases). The ends were cut back, 3 bases at V and 2 bases at J, with 10 bases in the middle. CDR1 and CDR2 (germline): KGHSH, LQKENI. The CDR3 is 14 amino acids. CDR3 DNA: TGTGCCAGCTCACCGAGGGACATTAACACTGAAGCTTTCTTT. It yields the protein CASSPRDINTEAFF.

V usage is TRBV18 and J usage is TRBJ1-5; D is uncertain. This CDR3 contains 13 residues. The V end was cut by 2 bases, the J end by 7 bases, with 9 bases between. Germline V CDR1 and CDR2: KGHSH, LQKENI. This CDR3 reads CASSPTEGQPQHF. CDR3 bases: TGTGCCAGCTCACCAACAGAAGGACAGCCCCAGCATTTT.

There are a few counts of this clone. The chain employs TRBV19 and TRBJ1-4; D gene uncertain. Trimming left V 4 bases short and J 0 bases short, with 6 bases between. Germline CDR1 LNHDA, CDR2 SQIVND (reference sequence). The CDR3 is made up of 14 amino acids. The chain's CDR3 is CASSSSATNEKLFF. The CDR3 coding sequence is TGTGCCAGTAGTAGTAGTGCAACTAATGAAAAACTGTTTTTT.